This T cell receptor (beta chain) was observed in a study of OX40 agonist ivuxolimab in advanced cancers. Study details: Ivuxolimab, an agonistic anti-OX40 (CD134) antibody, was given to patients. It was permissible to have had prior anti-PD-1, anti-PD-L1 or anti-CTLA-4 therapy, and around 40% had some.

Libraries were prepared by immunoSEQ multiplex PCR; TCRdb keeps only in-frame clonotypes and omits some of them. The sample lists over 40,000 clones, around 80% seen once, with 6% to 7% in the top ten. Details on this clone: No antigen is known for it.

Study outcomes and limitations: Both CD4+ and CD8+ T cell populations in blood had undergone clonal expansion by week 6 at 0.1 to 3.0 mg/kg.

The CDR3 runs to 13 residues. Per the germline V gene, CDR1 is SGHNT and CDR2 is YYREEE (reference sequence). V shed 4 bases and J shed 5 bases, with 12 bases lying between them. The TCR originated in an adult with an advanced solid tumor such as melanoma, head and neck, liver or kidney cancer. Source: CD4+ or CD8+ T cells sorted from blood, taken in a trial of the OX40 agonist ivuxolimab. V gene TRBV5-4 combines with J gene TRBJ1-2; tentatively, D is TRBD1 (5 bases). This CDR3 is CASSRDGVYGYTF. The DNA for the CDR3 is TGTGCCAGCAGCAGGGACGGCGTATATGGCTACACCTTC.